A single TCR beta chain is shown here with its context. These data are taken from a study of blood T cell repertoires in COVID-19. In the study overall: The United States, Italy and Spain provided the acute and convalescent COVID-19 samples. T cells, B-cell-depleted T cells, or PBMCs supplied cDNA or gDNA.

In germline, CDR1 is SNHLY, CDR2 FYNNEI. The V end was cut by 6 bases, the J end by 14 bases, with 14 bases between. This CDR3 contains 12 residues. How the authors handled the data: For nucleated cells, counts were estimated from reference gene primer amplification. Profiling relied on immunoSEQ multiplex PCR, and the TCRdb table lists in-frame clones only, not all of them. V and J calls and clone size come straight from that table; D and trimming were deduced from the DNA. The sample includes 210,000 or so clones, approximately 80% of them seen just once. Seattle patients were enrolled while actively infected and followed longitudinally.

Material for sequencing was peripheral blood. The chain combines TRBV2 with TRBJ1-6; D possibly corresponds to TRBD1 (6 bases). This receptor was identified in a woman aged 80 or older with COVID-19, enrolled during active disease. CDR3 nucleotides: TGTGCCAGCAGAGAGGACAGCCTCGCCCTCCACTTT. Translation gives CASREDSLALHF. Filled out from reference TRBV2 and TRBJ1-6, the complete variable domain reads EPEVTQTPSHQVTQMGQEVILRCVPISNHLYFYWYRQILGQKVEFLVSFYNNEISEKSEIFDDQFSVERPDGSNFTLKIRSTKLEDSAMYFCASREDSLALHFGNGTRLTVT.